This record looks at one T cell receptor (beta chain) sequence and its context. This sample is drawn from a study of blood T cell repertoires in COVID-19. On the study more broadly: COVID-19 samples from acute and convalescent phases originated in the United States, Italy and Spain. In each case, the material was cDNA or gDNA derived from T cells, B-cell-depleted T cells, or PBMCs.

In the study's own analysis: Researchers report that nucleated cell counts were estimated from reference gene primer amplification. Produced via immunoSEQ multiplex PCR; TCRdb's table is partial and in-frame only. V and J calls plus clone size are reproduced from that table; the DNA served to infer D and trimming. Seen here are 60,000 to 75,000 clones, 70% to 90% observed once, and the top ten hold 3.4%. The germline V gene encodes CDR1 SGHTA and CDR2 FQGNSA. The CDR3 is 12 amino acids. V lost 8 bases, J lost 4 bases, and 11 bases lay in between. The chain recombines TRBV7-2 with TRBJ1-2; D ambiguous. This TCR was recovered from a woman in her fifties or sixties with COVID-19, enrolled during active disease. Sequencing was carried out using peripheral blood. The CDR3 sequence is CASSLGPYGYTF. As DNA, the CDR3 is TGTGCCAGCTCCTTAGGGCCCTATGGCTACACCTTC.